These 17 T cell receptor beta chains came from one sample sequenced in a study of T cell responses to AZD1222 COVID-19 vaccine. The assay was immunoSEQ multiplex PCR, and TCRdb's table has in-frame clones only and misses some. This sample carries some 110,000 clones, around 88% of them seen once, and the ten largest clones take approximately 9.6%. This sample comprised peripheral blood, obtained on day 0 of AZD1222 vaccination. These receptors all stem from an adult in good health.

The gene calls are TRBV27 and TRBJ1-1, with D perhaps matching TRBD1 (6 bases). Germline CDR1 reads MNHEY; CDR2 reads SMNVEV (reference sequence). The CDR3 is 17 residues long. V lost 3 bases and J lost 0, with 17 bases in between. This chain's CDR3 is CASSFYGQLRMNTEAFF. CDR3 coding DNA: TGTGCCAGCAGTTTCTACGGACAGTTACGAATGAACACTGAAGCTTTCTTT.

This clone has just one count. The CDR3 reads CASSLRRQYSNQPQHF. The CDR3 DNA reads TGTGCCAGCAGTTTGAGACGCCAGTATAGCAATCAGCCCCAGCATTTT. This sequence joins TRBV6-5 and TRBJ1-5; D gene uncertain. This CDR3 spans 16 amino acids. V lost 4 bases and J lost 0, with 13 bases in between. Germline loops: CDR1 MNHEY, CDR2 SVGAGI.

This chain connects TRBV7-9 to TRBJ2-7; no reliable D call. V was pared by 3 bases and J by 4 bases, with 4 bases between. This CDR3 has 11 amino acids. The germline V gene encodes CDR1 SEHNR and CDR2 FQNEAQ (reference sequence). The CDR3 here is CASSLIYEQYF. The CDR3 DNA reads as TGTGCCAGCAGCTTGATATACGAGCAGTACTTC.

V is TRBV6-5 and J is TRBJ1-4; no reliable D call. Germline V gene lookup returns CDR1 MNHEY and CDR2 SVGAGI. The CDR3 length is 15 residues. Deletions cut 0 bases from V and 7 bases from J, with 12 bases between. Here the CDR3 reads CASSYSRQVFEKLFF. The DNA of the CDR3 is TGTGCCAGCAGTTACTCGAGGCAGGTTTTTGAAAAACTGTTTTTT.

Here the CDR3 DNA reads TGTGCCAGCAGTTCCCAACCCGGGGAGTACGAGCAGTACTTC. Translated: CASSSQPGEYEQYF. The V call is TRBV6-5, the J call TRBJ2-7; TRBD2 might be the D (5 bases). Trimming took 4 bases from V and 4 from J, leaving 14 bases between them. CDR3 size: 14 residues. Germline V CDR1 and CDR2: MNHEY, SVGAGI.

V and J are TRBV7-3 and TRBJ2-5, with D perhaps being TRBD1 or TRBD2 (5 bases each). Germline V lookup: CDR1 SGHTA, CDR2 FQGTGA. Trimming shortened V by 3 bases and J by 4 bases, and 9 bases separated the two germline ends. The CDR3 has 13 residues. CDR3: CASSLLGRETQYF. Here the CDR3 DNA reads TGTGCCAGCAGCTTGCTGGGACGAGAGACCCAGTACTTC.

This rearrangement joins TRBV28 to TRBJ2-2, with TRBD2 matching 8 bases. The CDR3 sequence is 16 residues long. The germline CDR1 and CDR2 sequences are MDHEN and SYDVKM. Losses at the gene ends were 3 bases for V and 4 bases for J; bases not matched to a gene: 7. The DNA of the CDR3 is TGTGCCAGCAGTTTTAGAGCGGGGGTTTTCACCGGGGAGCTGTTTTTT. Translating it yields CASSFRAGVFTGELFF.

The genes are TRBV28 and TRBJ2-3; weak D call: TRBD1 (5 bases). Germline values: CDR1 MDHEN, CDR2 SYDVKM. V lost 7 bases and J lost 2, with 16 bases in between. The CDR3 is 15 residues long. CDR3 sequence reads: CASTAGVGDTDTQYF. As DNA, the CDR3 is TGTGCCAGCACCGCAGGCGTAGGGGACACAGATACGCAGTATTTT.

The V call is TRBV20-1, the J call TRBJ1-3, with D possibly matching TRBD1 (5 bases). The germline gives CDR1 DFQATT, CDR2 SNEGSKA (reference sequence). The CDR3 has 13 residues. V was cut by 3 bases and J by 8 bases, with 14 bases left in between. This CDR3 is CSASSGVFDTIYF. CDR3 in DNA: TGCAGTGCTAGTTCGGGGGTTTTCGACACCATATATTTT.

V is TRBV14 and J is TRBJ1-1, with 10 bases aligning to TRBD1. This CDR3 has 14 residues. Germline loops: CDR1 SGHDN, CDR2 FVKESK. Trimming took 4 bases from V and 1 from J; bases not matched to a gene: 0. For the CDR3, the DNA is TGTGCCAGCAGCCGGGACAGGGGGAACACTGAAGCTTTCTTT. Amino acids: CASSRDRGNTEAFF.

CDR3 residues: CASSLETGAVYGYTF. The DNA of the CDR3 is TGTGCCAGCAGCTTAGAGACAGGGGCCGTATATGGCTACACCTTC. The V and J genes are TRBV7-2 and TRBJ1-2; 8 bases match TRBD1. CDR1 is SGHTA, CDR2 FQGNSA, per germline. CDR3 size: 15 residues. The J segment lost 5 bases and the V segment lost 1 base, leaving 6 bases of the junction unmatched.

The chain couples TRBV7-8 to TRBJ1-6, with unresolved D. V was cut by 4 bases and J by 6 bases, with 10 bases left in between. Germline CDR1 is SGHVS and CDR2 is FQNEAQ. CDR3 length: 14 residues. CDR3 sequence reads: CASSYRQLNSPLHF. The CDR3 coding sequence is TGTGCCAGCAGCTATCGGCAACTTAATTCACCCCTCCACTTT.

For the CDR3, the DNA is TGTGCCAGCTCTCTCGGAGGGGCAACTAATGAAAAACTGTTTTTT. This encodes CASSLGGATNEKLFF. This sequence joins TRBV18 and TRBJ1-4; tentative D call: TRBD1 (5 bases). CDR3 length equals 15 residues. The germline gives CDR1 KGHSH, CDR2 LQKENI. V was cut by 6 bases and J by 0 bases, with 11 bases left in between.

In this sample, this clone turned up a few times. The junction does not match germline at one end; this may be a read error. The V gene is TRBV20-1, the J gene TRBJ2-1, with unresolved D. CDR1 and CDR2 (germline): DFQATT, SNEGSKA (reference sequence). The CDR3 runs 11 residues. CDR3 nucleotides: TGCAGTGCTCGACTTCAACCTAACGAGATCTTC. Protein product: CSARLQPNEIF.

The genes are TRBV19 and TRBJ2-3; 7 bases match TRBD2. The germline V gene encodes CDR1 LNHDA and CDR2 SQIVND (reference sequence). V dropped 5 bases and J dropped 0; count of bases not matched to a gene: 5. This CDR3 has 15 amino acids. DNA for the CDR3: TGTGCCAGTAGTCCTCTAGCGGCTAGCACAGATACGCAGTATTTT. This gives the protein CASSPLAASTDTQYF.

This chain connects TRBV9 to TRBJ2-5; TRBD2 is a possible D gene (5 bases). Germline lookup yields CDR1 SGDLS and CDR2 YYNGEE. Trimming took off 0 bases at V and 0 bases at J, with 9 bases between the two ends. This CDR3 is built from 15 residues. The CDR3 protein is CASSVGGGYQETQYF. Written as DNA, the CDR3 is TGTGCCAGCAGCGTAGGAGGCGGGTACCAAGAGACCCAGTACTTC. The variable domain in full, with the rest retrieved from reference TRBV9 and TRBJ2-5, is DSGVTQTPKHLITATGQRVTLRCSPRSGDLSVYWYQQSLDQGLQFLIQYYNGEERAKGNILERFSAQQFPDLHSELNLSSLELGDSALYFCASSVGGGYQETQYFGPGTRLLVL.

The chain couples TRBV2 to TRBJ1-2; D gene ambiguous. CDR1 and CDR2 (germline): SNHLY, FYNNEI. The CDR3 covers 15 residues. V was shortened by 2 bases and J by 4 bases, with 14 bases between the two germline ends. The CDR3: CASSEWSLLTYGYTF. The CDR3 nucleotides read TGTGCCAGCAGTGAATGGTCTCTATTAACCTATGGCTACACCTTC.